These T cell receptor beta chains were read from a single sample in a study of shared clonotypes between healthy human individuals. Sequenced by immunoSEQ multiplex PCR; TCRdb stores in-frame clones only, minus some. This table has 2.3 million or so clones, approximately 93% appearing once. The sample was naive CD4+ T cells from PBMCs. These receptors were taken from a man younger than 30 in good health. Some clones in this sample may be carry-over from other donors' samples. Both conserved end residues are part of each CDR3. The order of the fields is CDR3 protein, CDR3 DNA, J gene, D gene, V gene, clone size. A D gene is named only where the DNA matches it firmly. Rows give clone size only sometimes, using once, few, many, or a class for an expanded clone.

CDR3: CSAWGQYEKLFF
DNA: TGCAGCGCGTGGGGGCAGTATGAAAAACTGTTTTTT
J: TRBJ1-4
D: -
V: TRBV29-1
size: once

CDR3: CASSQDRAGGPTGELFF
DNA: TGCGCCAGCAGCCAAGATCGGGCGGGAGGACCCACCGGGGAGCTGTTTTTT
J: TRBJ2-2
D: TRBD2
V: TRBV4-1
size: -

CDR3: CASSLDTRPGTQYF
DNA: TGTGCCAGCAGCTTGGATACCCGTCCTGGGACTCAGTACTTC
J: TRBJ2-4
D: -
V: TRBV5-4
size: once

CDR3: CASSIDRVTGTYEQYF
DNA: TGTGCCAGTAGTATAGATCGGGTGACAGGGACCTACGAGCAGTACTTC
J: TRBJ2-7
D: TRBD1
V: TRBV19
size: -

CDR3: CASSLTGITEAFF
DNA: TGTGCCAGCAGCTTAACAGGGATCACTGAAGCTTTCTTT
J: TRBJ1-1
D: -
V: TRBV7-3
size: -

CDR3: CASSLQVASGRGEQYF
DNA: TGCGCCAGCAGCTTGCAAGTGGCTAGCGGGAGGGGCGAGCAGTACTTC
J: TRBJ2-7
D: TRBD2
V: TRBV5-1
size: -

CDR3: CAWSVDPGVDEQFF
DNA: TGTGCCTGGAGTGTAGACCCAGGGGTCGATGAGCAGTTCTTC
J: TRBJ2-1
D: -
V: TRBV30
size: -

CDR3: CASNWNEQFF
DNA: TGTGCCAGCAACTGGAATGAGCAGTTCTTC
J: TRBJ2-1
D: -
V: TRBV6-1
size: -

CDR3: CASSVVPQMNTEAFF
DNA: TGTGCCAGCAGCGTGGTCCCCCAGATGAACACTGAAGCTTTCTTT
J: TRBJ1-1
D: -
V: TRBV9
size: -

CDR3: CASSKDSRSYEQYF
DNA: TGTGCCAGTAGTAAAGACTCACGTTCCTACGAGCAGTACTTC
J: TRBJ2-7
D: -
V: TRBV19
size: once

CDR3: CASSPPTATYEQYF
DNA: TGTGCCAGCTCACCACCGACTGCGACCTACGAGCAGTACTTC
J: TRBJ2-7
D: -
V: TRBV18
size: -

CDR3: CAWSGIGDIYEQYF
DNA: TGTGCCTGGAGTGGGATAGGGGATATTTACGAGCAGTACTTC
J: TRBJ2-7
D: -
V: TRBV30
size: -

CDR3: CASSLALAGVNNEQFF
DNA: TGCGCCAGCAGCTTGGCACTAGCGGGAGTGAACAATGAGCAGTTCTTC
J: TRBJ2-1
D: TRBD2
V: TRBV5-1
size: -

CDR3: CASSLVGEVSYEQYF
DNA: TGTGCCAGCAGCTTAGTAGGGGAAGTGTCCTACGAGCAGTACTTC
J: TRBJ2-7
D: -
V: TRBV7-9
size: -

CDR3: CASRSSSAGANVLTF
DNA: TGCGCCAGCAGAAGTTCCTCTGCGGGGGCCAACGTCCTGACTTTC
J: TRBJ2-6
D: -
V: TRBV5-1
size: -

CDR3: CASGKRNEKLFF
DNA: TGTGCCAGCGGTAAAAGGAATGAAAAACTGTTTTTT
J: TRBJ1-4
D: -
V: TRBV28
size: -

CDR3: CASWAQEAFF
DNA: TGTGCCAGCTGGGCCCAAGAAGCTTTCTTT
J: TRBJ1-1
D: -
V: TRBV28
size: -

CDR3: CASSLGWDGKAFF
DNA: TGTGCCAGCAGCTTAGGTTGGGACGGAAAAGCTTTCTTT
J: TRBJ1-1
D: -
V: TRBV7-9
size: -